This TCR beta chain was sequenced during a study of blood T cell repertoires in COVID-19. Overall study: The United States, Italy and Spain provided the acute and convalescent COVID-19 samples. From T cells, B-cell-depleted T cells, or PBMCs came the material, which was cDNA or gDNA.

The CDR3 is 19 residues long. Sequenced by immunoSEQ multiplex PCR; TCRdb stores in-frame clones only, minus some. Of 300,000 to 400,000 clones in the sample, over 75% were seen once. The sequenced sample consisted of peripheral blood. The TCR was taken from a woman aged 45-65 years who had recovered from COVID-19. The V call is TRBV21-1, the J call TRBJ2-7; TRBD2 is the table's D call and was not checked against the DNA. TRBV21-1 is a pseudogene locus. CDR3 in amino acids: CASSVRAGGALREKYEQYF. The CDR3 bases are TGTGCCAGCAGCGTAAGGGCGGGGGGCGCTCTGCGGGAGAAATACGAGCAGTACTTC.